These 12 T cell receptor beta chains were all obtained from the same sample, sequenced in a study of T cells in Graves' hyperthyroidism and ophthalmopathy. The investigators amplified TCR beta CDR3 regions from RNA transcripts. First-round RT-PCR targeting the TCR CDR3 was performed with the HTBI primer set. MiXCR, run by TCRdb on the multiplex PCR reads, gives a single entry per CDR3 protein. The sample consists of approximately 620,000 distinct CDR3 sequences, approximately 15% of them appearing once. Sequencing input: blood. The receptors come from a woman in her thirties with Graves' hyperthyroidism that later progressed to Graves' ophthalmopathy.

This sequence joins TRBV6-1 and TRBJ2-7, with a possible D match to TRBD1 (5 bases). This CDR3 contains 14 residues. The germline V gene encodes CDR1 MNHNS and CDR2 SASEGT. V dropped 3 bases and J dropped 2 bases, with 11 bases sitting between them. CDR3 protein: CASSDRVGPYEQYF. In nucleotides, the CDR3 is TGTGCCAGCAGTGACAGGGTAGGCCCCTACGAGCAGTACTTC.

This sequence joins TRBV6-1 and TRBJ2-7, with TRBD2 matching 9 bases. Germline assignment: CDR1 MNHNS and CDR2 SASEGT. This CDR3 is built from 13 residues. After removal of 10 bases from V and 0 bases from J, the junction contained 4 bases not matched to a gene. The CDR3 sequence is CATLAGASYEQYF. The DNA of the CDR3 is TGTGCCACTTTAGCGGGGGCCTCCTACGAGCAGTACTTC.

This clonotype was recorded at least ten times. Here the CDR3 reads CASSAASGRMETQYF. DNA of the CDR3: TGTGCCAGCAGCGCTGCTAGCGGGAGGATGGAGACCCAGTACTTC. This chain joins TRBV6-1 and TRBJ2-5, with 11 nucleotides matching TRBD2. The CDR3 length is 15 residues. Germline assignment: CDR1 MNHNS and CDR2 SASEGT. The junction had 8 bases not matched to a gene; V was cut back by 6 bases and J by 5 bases.

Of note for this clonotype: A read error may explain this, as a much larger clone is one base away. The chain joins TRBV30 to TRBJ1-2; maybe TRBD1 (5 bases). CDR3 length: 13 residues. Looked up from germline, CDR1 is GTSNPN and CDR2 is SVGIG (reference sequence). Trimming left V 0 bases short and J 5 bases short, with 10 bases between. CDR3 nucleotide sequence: TGTGCCTGGAGTGTAGGCCGGGGGTATGGCTACACCTTC. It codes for CAWSVGRGYGYTF.

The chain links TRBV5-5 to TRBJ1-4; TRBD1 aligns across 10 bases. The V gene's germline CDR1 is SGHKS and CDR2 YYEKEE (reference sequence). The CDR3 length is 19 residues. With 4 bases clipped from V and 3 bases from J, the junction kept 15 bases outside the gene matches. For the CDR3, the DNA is TGTGCCAGCAGCATTGTCCCGGGACAGGGGACTCTACCTAATGAAAAACTGTTTTTT. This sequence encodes CASSIVPGQGTLPNEKLFF.

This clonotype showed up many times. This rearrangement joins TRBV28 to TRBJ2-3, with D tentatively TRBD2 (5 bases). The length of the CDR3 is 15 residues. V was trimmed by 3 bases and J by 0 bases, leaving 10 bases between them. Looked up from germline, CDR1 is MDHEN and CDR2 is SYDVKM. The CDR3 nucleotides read TGTGCCAGCAGTTTCGCGTGGAGGAGCACAGATACGCAGTATTTT. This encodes CASSFAWRSTDTQYF.

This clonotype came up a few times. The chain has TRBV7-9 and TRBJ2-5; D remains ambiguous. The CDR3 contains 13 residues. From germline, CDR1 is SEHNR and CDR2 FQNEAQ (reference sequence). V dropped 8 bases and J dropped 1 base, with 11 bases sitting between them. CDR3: CASGPRTQETQYF. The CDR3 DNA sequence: TGTGCCAGCGGACCGCGAACCCAAGAGACCCAGTACTTC.

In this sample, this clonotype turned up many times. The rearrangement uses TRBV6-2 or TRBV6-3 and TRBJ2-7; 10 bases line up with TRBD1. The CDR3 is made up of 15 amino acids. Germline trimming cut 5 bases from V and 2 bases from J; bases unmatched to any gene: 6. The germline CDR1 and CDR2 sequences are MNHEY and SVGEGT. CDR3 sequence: CASSQPGQGTYEQYF. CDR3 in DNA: TGTGCCAGCAGTCAGCCGGGACAGGGGACCTACGAGCAGTACTTC.

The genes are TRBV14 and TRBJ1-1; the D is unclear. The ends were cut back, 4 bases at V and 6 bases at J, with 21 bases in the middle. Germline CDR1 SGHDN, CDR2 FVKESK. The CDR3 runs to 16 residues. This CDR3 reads CASSLRATAVDAEAFF. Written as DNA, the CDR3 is TGTGCCAGCAGCCTAAGGGCCACAGCGGTGGACGCTGAAGCTTTCTTT.

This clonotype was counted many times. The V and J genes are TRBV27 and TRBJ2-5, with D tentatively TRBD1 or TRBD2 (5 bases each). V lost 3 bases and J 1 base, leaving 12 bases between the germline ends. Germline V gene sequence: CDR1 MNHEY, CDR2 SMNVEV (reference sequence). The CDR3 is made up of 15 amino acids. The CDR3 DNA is TGTGCCAGCAGTTTGAGTGGGGGTATCCAAGAGACCCAGTACTTC. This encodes CASSLSGGIQETQYF.

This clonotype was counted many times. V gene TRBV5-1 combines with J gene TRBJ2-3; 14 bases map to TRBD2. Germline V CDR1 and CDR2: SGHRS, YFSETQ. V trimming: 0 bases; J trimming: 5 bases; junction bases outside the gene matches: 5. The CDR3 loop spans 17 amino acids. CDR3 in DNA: TGCGCCAGCAGCTTGGGGACTAGCGGGAGGCAAGGAGATACGCAGTATTTT. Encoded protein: CASSLGTSGRQGDTQYF.

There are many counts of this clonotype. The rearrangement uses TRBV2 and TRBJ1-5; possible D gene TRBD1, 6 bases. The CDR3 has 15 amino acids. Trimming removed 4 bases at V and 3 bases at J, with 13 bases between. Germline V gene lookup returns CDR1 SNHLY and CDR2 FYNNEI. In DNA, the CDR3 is TGTGCCAGCAGTGCCTATACAGGGCCCAATCAGCCCCAGCATTTT. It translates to CASSAYTGPNQPQHF.